Following are 30 T cell receptor beta chains from one sample sequenced in a study of T cell repertoires in cytomegalovirus infection. No cognate antigen is known for these TCRs. TCRdb analysed the reads with MiXCR anew, one entry per CDR3 protein. The sample has around 430,000 distinct CDR3 sequences, approximately 46% seen once; the top ten hold about 39%. Material: cultured PBMCs, obtained from culture after CMV antigen stimulation. The origin of the receptors is a human donor in good health (CMV status not recorded). Some clones in this sample may be carry-over from other donors' samples.

This clonotype has only a few counts. The chain employs TRBV12-3 or TRBV12-4 and TRBJ2-1; D gene uncertain. The CDR3 loop spans 11 amino acids. The V end was cut by 2 bases, the J end by 9 bases, with 5 bases between. This chain's CDR3 is CASSLLSEQFF. CDR3 nucleotide sequence: TGTGCCAGCAGTTTACTCAGTGAGCAGTTCTTC.

This sequence joins TRBV7-6 and TRBJ1-2; possible D gene TRBD1, 6 bases. Germline CDR1 and CDR2: SGHVS and FNYEAQ. Trimming removed 7 bases from V and 4 bases from J, with 13 bases in between. This CDR3 contains 13 residues. The CDR3 loop reads CASTRGAGYGYTF. CDR3 nucleotide sequence: TGTGCCAGCACCCGGGGGGCTGGCTATGGCTACACCTTC.

This clonotype came up a few times. The rearrangement links TRBV7-2 to TRBJ1-4, with TRBD1 matching over 11 bases. J lost 7 bases, V lost 5 bases, and 6 bases had no gene match. The CDR3 has 15 residues. Germline V lookup: CDR1 SGHTA, CDR2 FQGNSA. CDR3 in DNA: TGTGCCAGCAGCCGCGCCGGGACAGGGGGTGAAAAACTGTTTTTT. This gives the protein CASSRAGTGGEKLFF.

CDR3 nucleotide sequence: TGTGCCAGCAGCTCTACTCGGACTAGCGGGAATGAGCAGTTCTTC. This encodes CASSSTRTSGNEQFF. The rearrangement links TRBV11-1 to TRBJ2-1; 11 bases match TRBD2. V lost 4 bases and J lost 7; bases outside the gene matches: 6. CDR1 and CDR2 (germline): SGHAT, FQDESV (reference sequence). The CDR3 totals 15 residues.

CDR3 sequence: CASRWDSYNSPLHF. DNA for the CDR3: TGTGCCAGCAGATGGGACAGCTATAATTCACCCCTCCACTTT. The chain combines TRBV6-5 with TRBJ1-6, with TRBD1 matching 7 bases. With V trimmed by 6 bases and J by 3 bases, 2 bases remained unmatched. Germline CDR1 is MNHEY and CDR2 is SVGAGI. The length of the CDR3 is 14 residues.

This clonotype was recorded a few times. V gene TRBV7-9 combines with J gene TRBJ2-7; TRBD2 might be the D (5 bases). In germline, CDR1 is SEHNR, CDR2 FQNEAQ (reference sequence). This CDR3 spans 11 amino acids. With 5 bases removed from V and 9 bases from J, the gap between germline ends came to 11 bases. CDR3 nucleotides: TGTGCCAGCAGCATAGGAGGAGGGCAGTACTTC. Its translation is CASSIGGGQYF. Combining the CDR3 with reference TRBV7-9 and TRBJ2-7 gives the whole variable domain DTGVSQNPRHKITKRGQNVTFRCDPISEHNRLYWYRQTLGQGPEFLTYFQNEAQLEKSRLLSDRFSAERPKGSFSTLEIQRTEQGDSAMYLCASSIGGGQYFGPGTRLTVT.

This rearrangement joins TRBV4-1 to TRBJ2-7; the D gene is possibly TRBD2 (6 bases). The CDR3 is made up of 12 amino acids. Germline lookup yields CDR1 MGHRA and CDR2 YSYEKL. The germline V and J ends were trimmed by 2 bases and 6 bases, with 8 bases remaining between them. CDR3 loop: CASSQLGGEQYF. The CDR3 DNA reads as TGCGCCAGCAGCCAACTGGGGGGCGAGCAGTACTTC.

This chain joins TRBV18 and TRBJ1-2; maybe TRBD1 (6 bases). The length of the CDR3 is 13 residues. V was clipped by 0 bases and J by 8 bases, with 10 bases between them. Per the germline V gene, CDR1 is KGHSH and CDR2 is LQKENI. The CDR3 here is CASSPPAGGGYTF. In nucleotides, the CDR3 is TGTGCCAGCTCACCACCGGCCGGGGGCGGCTACACCTTC.

The V call is TRBV10-2, the J call TRBJ2-7; tentative D call: TRBD2 (6 bases). V lost 8 bases, J lost 2 bases, and 13 bases lay in between. Germline CDR1 and CDR2: WSHSY and SAAADI. The CDR3 runs 13 residues. This chain's CDR3 is CASAPGLTYEQYF. CDR3 bases: TGCGCCAGCGCCCCGGGACTGACCTACGAGCAGTACTTC.

This clonotype has only a few counts. V usage is TRBV19 and J usage is TRBJ1-1; D is ambiguous. V was shortened by 1 base and J by 5 bases, with 8 bases between the two germline ends. This CDR3 spans 13 amino acids. The germline gives CDR1 LNHDA, CDR2 SQIVND (reference sequence). The CDR3 nucleotides are TGTGCCAGTAGTATAGCTGACCCTACTGAAGCTTTCTTT. Its protein is CASSIADPTEAFF.

V gene TRBV20-1 combines with J gene TRBJ2-2; the D gene is possibly TRBD1 (8 bases). The germline CDR1 and CDR2 sequences are DFQATT and SNEGSKA (reference sequence). This CDR3 has 15 residues. With 0 bases removed from V and 5 bases from J, the gap between germline ends came to 13 bases. The CDR3 DNA is TGCAGTGCTAGAGATACAGGGGGGGCAACCGGGGAGCTGTTTTTT. This encodes CSARDTGGATGELFF.

This chain links TRBV24-1 with TRBJ1-2; D call uncertain. Germline V CDR1 and CDR2: KGHDR, SFDVKD. The CDR3 runs to 12 residues. Trimming took 4 bases from V and 5 from J, leaving 7 bases between them. The CDR3 bases are TGTGCCACCAGTGAGCCGGATTATGGCTACACCTTC. The encoded protein is CATSEPDYGYTF.

V and J are TRBV5-1 and TRBJ2-5; TRBD1 might be the D (5 bases). Trimming took off 1 base at V and 3 bases at J, with 10 bases between the two ends. Germline V lookup: CDR1 SGHRS, CDR2 YFSETQ. CDR3 length equals 14 residues. CDR3 DNA: TGCGCCAGCAGCTTGATTGGGGCCGAAGAGACCCAGTACTTC. It specifies CASSLIGAEETQYF.

There are a few counts of this clonotype. The chain has TRBV7-6 and TRBJ2-7, with D possibly matching TRBD1 (7 bases). Trimming stripped 5 bases from V and 1 base from J, with 21 bases between. This CDR3 spans 17 amino acids. CDR1 is SGHVS and CDR2 is FNYEAQ in the germline V gene. For the CDR3, the DNA is TGTGCCAGCAGCCCATCTATGTCGGCAGGGGGGTCCTACGAGCAGTACTTC. Translation: CASSPSMSAGGSYEQYF.

CDR3 in amino acids: CASSSPGTGKETQYF. DNA of the CDR3: TGTGCCAGCAGCTCCCCCGGGACAGGAAAAGAGACCCAGTACTTC. This chain links TRBV7-9 with TRBJ2-5, with 8 positions matching TRBD1. Looked up from germline, CDR1 is SEHNR and CDR2 is FQNEAQ (reference sequence). The length of the CDR3 is 15 residues. V gave up 4 bases and J gave up 3 bases; unmatched junction bases: 7.

J is TRBJ2-1 and V is TRBV28, with a tentative D call TRBD1 (5 bases). The CDR3 consists of 17 residues. V was trimmed by 5 bases and J by 4 bases, leaving 21 bases between them. CDR1 and CDR2 (germline): MDHEN, SYDVKM. CDR3 sequence: CASSPRLTNRRYNEQFF. The CDR3 coding sequence is TGTGCCAGCAGTCCGCGCCTGACAAACAGGAGATACAATGAGCAGTTCTTC.

V is TRBV7-9 and J is TRBJ2-3, with a weak D call TRBD2 (5 bases). Germline values: CDR1 SEHNR, CDR2 FQNEAQ (reference sequence). The CDR3 covers 17 residues. Trimming pared 3 bases from V and 1 base from J, leaving 17 bases between. CDR3 in amino acids: CASSFEGDSPGTDTQYF. DNA for the CDR3: TGTGCCAGCAGCTTTGAGGGAGATTCCCCTGGCACAGATACGCAGTATTTT.

This chain links TRBV7-2 with TRBJ2-3; 8 nucleotides agree with TRBD1. There are 15 residues in the CDR3. Trimming removed 5 bases from V and 0 bases from J; junction bases left unmatched: 4. Germline V gene sequence: CDR1 SGHTA, CDR2 FQGNSA. The CDR3, as DNA: TGTGCCAGCAGCCGGGACAGGCTGAGCACAGATACGCAGTATTTT. It codes for CASSRDRLSTDTQYF.

The chain carries TRBV7-2 and TRBJ1-2; 7 nucleotides match TRBD1. Germline values: CDR1 SGHTA, CDR2 FQGNSA. The length of the CDR3 is 15 residues. V lost 5 bases, J lost 6 bases, and 12 bases stayed unmatched. CDR3 residues: CASSPSVGTGDGYTF. The CDR3 DNA is TGTGCCAGCAGCCCTTCGGTCGGTACAGGGGATGGCTACACCTTC.

The chain carries TRBV2 and TRBJ1-4; TRBD1 agrees at 7 bases. V lost 1 base to trimming and J lost 8 bases; unmatched junction nucleotides: 4. Germline V CDR1 and CDR2: SNHLY, FYNNEI. CDR3 size: 14 residues. The CDR3 is CASSEEAGGEKLFF. The CDR3 bases are TGTGCCAGCAGTGAAGAGGCAGGGGGAGAAAAACTGTTTTTT. Full variable domain (rest looked up from reference TRBV2 and TRBJ1-4): EPEVTQTPSHQVTQMGQEVILRCVPISNHLYFYWYRQILGQKVEFLVSFYNNEISEKSEIFDDQFSVERPDGSNFTLKIRSTKLEDSAMYFCASSEEAGGEKLFFGSGTQLSVL.

The chain recombines TRBV27 with TRBJ2-3, with D maybe TRBD2 (5 bases). Between the trimmed V and J ends, which lost 7 bases and 0 bases, there was a span of 8 bases. The CDR3 is 13 residues long. The V gene's germline CDR1 is MNHEY and CDR2 SMNVEV (reference sequence). The DNA of the CDR3 is TGTGCCAGCATAGAGGGTAGCACAGATACGCAGTATTTT. Its protein is CASIEGSTDTQYF.

The gene calls are TRBV20-1 and TRBJ2-5; D may match TRBD1 or TRBD2 (6 bases each). Germline assignment: CDR1 DFQATT and CDR2 SNEGSKA (reference sequence). Trimming removed 0 bases from V and 4 bases from J, with 9 bases in between. CDR3 length: 13 amino acids. Here the CDR3 DNA reads TGCAGTGCTAGAGATTGGGGGGCAGAGACCCAGTACTTC. Amino acids: CSARDWGAETQYF.

V and J are TRBV7-6 and TRBJ2-5; D remains unclear. This CDR3 region has 13 residues. Germline loops: CDR1 SGHVS, CDR2 FNYEAQ. Between the trimmed V and J ends, which lost 6 bases and 5 bases, there was a span of 13 bases. The CDR3 protein is CASSIFDGETQYF. DNA for the CDR3: TGTGCCAGCAGTATATTCGATGGGGAGACCCAGTACTTC.

The V and J genes are TRBV6-2 or TRBV6-3 and TRBJ2-7, with a weak D call TRBD1 (6 bases). The V and J ends lost 7 bases and 5 bases respectively, with 18 bases between them. The CDR3 is made up of 14 amino acids. CDR1 MNHEY and CDR2 SVGEGT come from the germline V gene. The CDR3 nucleotides read TGTGCCAGCAACCGATACAGGGTTAGCGACGAGCAGTACTTC. Translation gives CASNRYRVSDEQYF.

This clonotype was seen a few times. The J gene is TRBJ1-3, the V gene TRBV5-1; TRBD1 matches at 9 bases. Germline loops: CDR1 SGHRS, CDR2 YFSETQ. Losses at the gene ends were 4 bases for V and 3 bases for J; bases not matched to a gene: 5. The CDR3 consists of 15 residues. DNA of the CDR3: TGCGCCAGCAGCCTCGGGACAGGGAATGGAAACACCATATATTTT. Protein sequence: CASSLGTGNGNTIYF. Filled out from reference TRBV5-1 and TRBJ1-3, the complete variable domain reads KAGVTQTPRYLIKTRGQQVTLSCSPISGHRSVSWYQQTPGQGLQFLFEYFSETQRNKGNFPGRFSGRQFSNSRSEMNVSTLELGDSALYLCASSLGTGNGNTIYFGEGSWLTVV.

This clonotype appeared a few times. The chain is built from TRBV7-9 and TRBJ1-4; D possibly corresponds to TRBD1 (5 bases). CDR1 and CDR2 from the germline V gene are SEHNR and FQNEAQ (reference sequence). The V and J ends lost 4 bases and 4 bases respectively, with 10 bases between them. The CDR3 has 14 residues. CDR3 sequence (DNA): TGTGCCAGCAGCTCAGACAGAAGTAATGAAAAACTGTTTTTT. Its protein product is CASSSDRSNEKLFF.

This clonotype has just a few counts. This chain joins TRBV12-3 or TRBV12-4 and TRBJ2-7, with 8 bases that match TRBD2. V lost 2 bases to trimming and J lost 7 bases; unmatched junction nucleotides: 7. The CDR3 extends over 14 amino acids. DNA for the CDR3: TGTGCCAGCAGTTTAACGGGAGGGCCTAGGGAGCAGTACTTC. Residues: CASSLTGGPREQYF.

The rearrangement joins TRBV14 to TRBJ2-5; D not certain. Germline V CDR1 and CDR2: SGHDN, FVKESK. Trimming shortened V by 1 base and J by 3 bases, and 12 bases separated the two germline ends. CDR3 length: 15 residues. CDR3 in amino acids: CASSQGLFGEETQYF. CDR3 nucleotides: TGTGCCAGCAGCCAAGGTCTGTTTGGCGAAGAGACCCAGTACTTC.

The CDR3 sequence is CASSLRDSSEPQHF. The CDR3, as DNA: TGTGCCAGCAGTTTACGGGACAGTAGTGAGCCCCAGCATTTT. The chain couples TRBV12-3 or TRBV12-4 to TRBJ1-5; 7 bases fit TRBD1. The V segment lost 2 bases and the J segment 8 bases; nucleotides outside the gene matches: 6. This CDR3 is 14 amino acids long.

The rearrangement joins TRBV4-1 to TRBJ1-1; the match to TRBD1 covers 10 bases. CDR3 size: 15 residues. Germline V lookup: CDR1 MGHRA, CDR2 YSYEKL. V was pared by 5 bases and J by 5 bases, with 8 bases of the junction left unmatched. The CDR3 here is CASSSRDRGRTEAFF. The CDR3 coding sequence is TGCGCCAGCAGCTCCCGGGACAGGGGAAGGACTGAAGCTTTCTTT.